This T cell receptor beta chain was sequenced for a study of blood T cell repertoires in COVID-19. For the study at large: The cDNA or gDNA used as material had been derived from T cells, B-cell-depleted T cells, or PBMCs.

V lost 4 bases, J lost 0 bases, and 1 base stayed unmatched. The CDR3 consists of 14 residues. Per germline, CDR1 MGHRA and CDR2 YSYEKL. Concerning this clone itself: This same CDR3 is encoded by further DNA sequences in the sample.

The table came from immunoSEQ multiplex PCR; TCRdb's copy has only in-frame clones and leaves some out. There are approximately 500,000 clones in the sample; around nine tenths occur only once, and about 8.2% lies in the top ten. The sample comprised peripheral blood. V gene TRBV4-1 combines with J gene TRBJ1-2, with 8 bases that match TRBD1. This TCR came from a woman aged 45-59 years with COVID-19, enrolled during active disease. The CDR3 is CASSLQGANYGYTF. CDR3 sequence (DNA): TGCGCCAGCAGCCTACAGGGGGCTAACTATGGCTACACCTTC.